This T cell receptor (beta chain) is from a study of type 1 and type 2 diabetes patients. The PCR template was genomic DNA. A primer set of 30 forward and 13 reverse primers amplified the CDR3. TCRdb ran MiXCR on the multiplex PCR reads and lists one entry per CDR3 protein. Of fewer than 300,000 distinct CDR3 sequences listed, around 47% are singletons. Note on this clonotype: Its antigen is unknown.

Study results and caveats: A median of one highly-expanded CD4+ clone, covering approximately 4% of reads, occurred in type 2 diabetes.

Between the trimmed V and J ends, which lost 3 bases and 3 bases, there was a span of 9 bases. CDR1 is SEHNR and CDR2 is FQNEAQ in the germline V gene (reference sequence). The CDR3 totals 13 residues. The source of this sequence is a man aged 18 to 29 with type 2 diabetes. The source material was peripheral blood mononuclear cells (PBMCs). The rearrangement joins TRBV7-9 to TRBJ2-7; D is ambiguous. The CDR3 DNA reads TGTGCCAGCAGCTTGGGCTACTACTACGAGCAGTACTTC. Its protein is CASSLGYYYEQYF.